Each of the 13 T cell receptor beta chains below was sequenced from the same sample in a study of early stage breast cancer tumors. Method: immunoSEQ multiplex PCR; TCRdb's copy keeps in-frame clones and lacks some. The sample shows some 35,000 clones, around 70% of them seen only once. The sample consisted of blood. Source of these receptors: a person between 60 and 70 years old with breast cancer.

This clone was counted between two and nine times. The CDR3 here is CASSLGQGYYEQYF. CDR3 nucleotides: TGTGCCAGCAGTCTGGGACAGGGGTACTACGAGCAGTACTTC. The rearrangement uses TRBV27 and TRBJ2-7, with 10 bases fitting TRBD1. CDR1 is MNHEY, CDR2 SMNVEV, per germline (reference sequence). This CDR3 is built from 14 residues. J was trimmed by 3 bases and V by 5 bases; bases with no gene match: 4.

For the CDR3, the DNA is TGTGCCAGTAATCGTTGGGGGCCATCTGGGGCCAACGTCCTGACTTTC. Amino acid sequence: CASNRWGPSGANVLTF. The V gene is TRBV19, the J gene TRBJ2-6, with D possibly TRBD1 on 6 matching bases. Per the germline V gene, CDR1 is LNHDA and CDR2 is SQIVND (reference sequence). This CDR3 has 16 amino acids. V lost 7 bases, J lost 1 base, and 14 bases lay in between.

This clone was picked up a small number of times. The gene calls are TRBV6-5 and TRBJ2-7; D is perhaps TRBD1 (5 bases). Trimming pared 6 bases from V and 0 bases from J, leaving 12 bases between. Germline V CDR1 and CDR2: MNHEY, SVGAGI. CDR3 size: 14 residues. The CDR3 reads CASRRTSSSYEQYF. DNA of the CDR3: TGTGCCAGCAGGCGGACATCTAGCTCCTACGAGCAGTACTTC.

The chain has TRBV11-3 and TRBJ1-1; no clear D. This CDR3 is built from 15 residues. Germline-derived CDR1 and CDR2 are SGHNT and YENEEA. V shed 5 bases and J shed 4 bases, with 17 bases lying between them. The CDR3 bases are TGTGCCAGCAGCCCCGGGCTAGGGAGAGGCACTGAAGCTTTCTTT. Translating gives CASSPGLGRGTEAFF.

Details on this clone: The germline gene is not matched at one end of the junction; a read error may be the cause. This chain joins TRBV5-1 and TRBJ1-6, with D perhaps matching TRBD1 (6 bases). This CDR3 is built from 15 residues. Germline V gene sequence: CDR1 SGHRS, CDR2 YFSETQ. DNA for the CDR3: TGCGCCAGCAGTTTGGGGACACTCTATAATTCACCCCTCCACTTT. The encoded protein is CASSLGTLYNSPLHF. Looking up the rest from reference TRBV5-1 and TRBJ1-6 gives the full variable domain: KAGVTQTPRYLIKTRGQQVTLSCSPISGHRSVSWYQQTPGQGLQFLFEYFSETQRNKGNFPGRFSGRQFSNSRSEMNVSTLELGDSALYLCASSLGTLYNSPLHFGNGTRLTVT.

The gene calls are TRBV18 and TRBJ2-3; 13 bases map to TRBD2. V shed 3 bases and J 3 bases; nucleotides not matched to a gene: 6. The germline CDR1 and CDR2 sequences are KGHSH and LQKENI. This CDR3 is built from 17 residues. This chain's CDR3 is CASSPTRTSGRTDTQYF. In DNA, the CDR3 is TGTGCCAGCTCACCGACTCGGACTAGCGGGAGAACAGATACGCAGTATTTT. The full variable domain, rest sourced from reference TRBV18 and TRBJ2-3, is NAGVMQNPRHLVRRRGQEARLRCSPMKGHSHVYWYRQLPEEGLKFMVYLQKENIIDESGMPKERFSAEFPKEGPSILRIQQVVRGDSAAYFCASSPTRTSGRTDTQYFGPGTRLTVL.

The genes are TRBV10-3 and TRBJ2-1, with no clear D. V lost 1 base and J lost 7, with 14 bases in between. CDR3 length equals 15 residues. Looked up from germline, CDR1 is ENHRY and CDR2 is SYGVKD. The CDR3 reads CAISELMGRSNEQFF. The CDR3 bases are TGTGCCATCAGTGAGTTGATGGGTAGATCAAATGAGCAGTTCTTC.

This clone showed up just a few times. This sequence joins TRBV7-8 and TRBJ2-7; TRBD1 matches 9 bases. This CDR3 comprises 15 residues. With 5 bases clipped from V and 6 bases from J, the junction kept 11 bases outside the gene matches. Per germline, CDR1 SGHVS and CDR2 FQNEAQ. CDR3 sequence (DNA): TGTGCCAGCAGCAAAGGCAGGGGACAGGGATCCGAGCAGTACTTC. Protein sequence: CASSKGRGQGSEQYF.

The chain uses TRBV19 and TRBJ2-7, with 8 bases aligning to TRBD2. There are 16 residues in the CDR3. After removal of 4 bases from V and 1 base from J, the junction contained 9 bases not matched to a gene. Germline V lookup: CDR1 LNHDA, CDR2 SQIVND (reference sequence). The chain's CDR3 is CASSSDRTSLSYEQYF. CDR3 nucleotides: TGTGCCAGTAGTAGCGACCGGACTAGCCTATCCTACGAGCAGTACTTC.

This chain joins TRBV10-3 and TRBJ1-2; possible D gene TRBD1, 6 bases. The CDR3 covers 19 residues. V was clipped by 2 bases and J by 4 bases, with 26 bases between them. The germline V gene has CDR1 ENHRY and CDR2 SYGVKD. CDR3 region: CAISEGGGLRSSPIYGYTF. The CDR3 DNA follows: TGTGCCATCAGTGAGGGGGGGGGCCTCAGGTCGTCCCCGATCTATGGCTACACCTTC.

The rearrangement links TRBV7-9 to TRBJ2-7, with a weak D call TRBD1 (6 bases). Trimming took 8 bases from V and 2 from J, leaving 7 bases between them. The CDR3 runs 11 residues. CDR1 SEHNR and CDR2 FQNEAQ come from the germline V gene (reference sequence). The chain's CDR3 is CASEGAYEQYF. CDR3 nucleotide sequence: TGTGCCAGCGAGGGGGCCTACGAGCAGTACTTC.

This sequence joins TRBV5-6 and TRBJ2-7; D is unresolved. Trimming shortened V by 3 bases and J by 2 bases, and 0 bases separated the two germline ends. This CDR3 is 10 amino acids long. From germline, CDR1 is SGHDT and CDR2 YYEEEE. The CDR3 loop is CASSSYEQYF. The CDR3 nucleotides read TGTGCCAGCAGCTCCTACGAGCAGTACTTC.

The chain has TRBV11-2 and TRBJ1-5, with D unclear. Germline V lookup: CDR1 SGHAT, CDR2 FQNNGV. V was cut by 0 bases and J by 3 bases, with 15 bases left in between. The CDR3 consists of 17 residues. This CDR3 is CASSLDLFGNNNQPQHF. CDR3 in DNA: TGTGCCAGCAGCTTAGATCTATTTGGAAACAACAATCAGCCCCAGCATTTT.